The rows below give T cell receptor beta chains drawn from one sample of a study of T cell responses to AZD1222 COVID-19 vaccine. The assay was immunoSEQ multiplex PCR, and TCRdb's table has in-frame clones only and misses some. Of 150,000 to 200,000 clones listed, 87% were seen once; the top ten hold 2.7%. The sample was peripheral blood, taken on day 0 of MenACWY control vaccination. The receptor source for this set is an adult in good health. CDR3s include the opening cysteine and the closing phenylalanine or tryptophan. The order of the fields is D gene, J gene, clone size, V gene, CDR3 protein, CDR3 DNA. A D gene is named only where the DNA matches it firmly. Some rows mark clone size as missing; the rest say once, few, many or name a class of expanded clone.

NA | TRBJ2-7 | NA | TRBV2 | CASTLTAYEQYF | TGTGCCAGCACCCTTACCGCCTACGAGCAGTACTTC
NA | TRBJ2-3 | NA | TRBV28 | CASSIVRTDTQYF | TGTGCCAGCAGTATCGTTCGCACAGATACGCAGTATTTT
TRBD2 | TRBJ2-3 | NA | TRBV7-3 | CASSLLAGDTDTQYF | TGTGCCAGCAGCTTATTAGCGGGCGACACAGATACGCAGTATTTT
NA | TRBJ2-1 | NA | TRBV5-5 | CASSFGGAYNEQFF | TGTGCCAGCAGCTTTGGGGGCGCCTACAATGAGCAGTTCTTC
TRBD2 | TRBJ2-1 | NA | TRBV2 | CASSETGTRNEQFF | TGTGCCAGCAGTGAGACCGGGACTAGAAATGAGCAGTTCTTC
NA | TRBJ2-1 | NA | TRBV29-1 | CSVFNNEQFF | TGCAGCGTCTTTAACAATGAGCAGTTCTTC
NA | TRBJ2-1 | NA | TRBV20-1 | CSASEGNEQFF | TGCAGTGCCAGTGAGGGAAATGAGCAGTTCTTC
TRBD1 | TRBJ2-2 | NA | TRBV19 | CASSRPGGITGELFF | TGTGCCAGTAGTAGACCAGGGGGCATCACCGGGGAGCTGTTTTTT
NA | TRBJ2-5 | NA | TRBV5-1 | CASSAQETQYF | TGCGCCAGCAGCGCGCAAGAGACCCAGTACTTC
TRBD2 | TRBJ2-7 | NA | TRBV9 | CASSVGLAGYEQYF | TGTGCCAGCAGCGTGGGACTAGCGGGCTACGAGCAGTACTTC
TRBD2 | TRBJ2-3 | once | TRBV28 | CASSRSGGRDTQYF | TGTGCCAGCAGTCGGTCGGGAGGTAGAGATACGCAGTATTTT
NA | TRBJ1-1 | NA | TRBV6-1 | CASSEGIVRNTEAFF | TGTGCCAGCAGTGAAGGGATAGTCCGTAACACTGAAGCTTTCTTT
TRBD1 | TRBJ1-2 | NA | TRBV6-5 | CASSYSYRGYGYTF | TGTGCCAGCAGTTACTCGTACAGGGGATATGGCTACACCTTC
NA | TRBJ2-7 | NA | TRBV4-2 | CASSPDARNYEQYF | TGTGCCAGCAGCCCGGACGCACGGAACTACGAGCAGTACTTC
NA | TRBJ2-5 | NA | TRBV29-1 | CSVVGWFQQETQYF | TGCAGCGTTGTAGGTTGGTTTCAGCAAGAGACCCAGTACTTC
TRBD2 | TRBJ2-7 | NA | TRBV4-1 | CASSQGLGRLAEGYEQYF | TGCGCCAGCAGCCAAGGATTGGGACGACTAGCGGAGGGTTACGAGCAGTACTTC
TRBD1 | TRBJ1-1 | few | TRBV6-5 | CASSYFRDRLNTEAFF | TGTGCCAGCAGTTACTTCAGGGACAGACTGAACACTGAAGCTTTCTTT
TRBD1 | TRBJ2-2 | NA | TRBV28 | CASTPDRGFTGELFF | TGTGCCAGCACACCGGACAGGGGTTTCACCGGGGAGCTGTTTTTT
NA | TRBJ1-1 | NA | TRBV7-2 | CASSSNQQSPNTEAFF | TGTGCCAGCAGCTCAAACCAACAGAGCCCGAACACTGAAGCTTTCTTT
TRBD2 | TRBJ2-1 | NA | TRBV5-1 | CASSYIAGEIYNEQFF | TGCGCCAGCAGCTATATAGCGGGAGAGATCTACAATGAGCAGTTCTTC
NA | TRBJ2-1 | many | TRBV14 | CASSQEAGDSYNEQFF | TGTGCCAGCAGCCAAGAAGCGGGTGACTCCTACAATGAGCAGTTCTTC
NA | TRBJ2-7 | once | TRBV20-1 | CSASPYGEQYF | TGCAGTGCTAGCCCCTATGGCGAGCAGTACTTC
TRBD1 | TRBJ2-3 | NA | TRBV7-7 | CASSQQGSDTQYF | TGTGCTAGCAGCCAACAGGGGTCAGATACGCAGTATTTT
NA | TRBJ2-1 | NA | TRBV29-1 | CSVGGIGVYNEQFF | TGCAGCGTTGGGGGGATCGGGGTCTACAATGAGCAGTTCTTC
NA | TRBJ1-1 | once | TRBV4-3 | CASSWGGQGQNTEAFF | TGCGCCAGCAGCTGGGGGGGACAAGGTCAGAACACTGAAGCTTTCTTT
NA | TRBJ1-6 | NA | TRBV28 | CASSLRGDSPLHF | TGTGCCAGCAGTTTGCGCGGGGACTCACCCCTCCACTTT
NA | TRBJ1-2 | NA | TRBV19 | CASSATVHGYTF | TGTGCCAGTAGTGCGACAGTGCATGGCTACACCTTC
NA | TRBJ2-2 | NA | TRBV5-1 | CASSSLSRGATGGELFF | TGCGCCAGCAGCTCCCTTTCGCGCGGGGCAACTGGGGGGGAGCTGTTTTTT
TRBD2 | TRBJ2-7 | NA | TRBV5-1 | CASSLGLAGPYEQYF | TGCGCCAGCAGCTTAGGACTAGCGGGGCCCTACGAGCAGTACTTC
NA | TRBJ1-1 | NA | TRBV7-9 | CASSFGTLHTEAFF | TGTGCCAGCAGCTTTGGGACTCTCCACACTGAAGCTTTCTTT
NA | TRBJ2-2 | NA | TRBV5-1 | CASSLEWGARTGELFF | TGCGCCAGCAGCTTGGAGTGGGGGGCCCGAACCGGGGAGCTGTTTTTT
NA | TRBJ2-7 | NA | TRBV30 | CAAHSFSYEQYF | TGTGCCGCCCACAGCTTCTCCTACGAGCAGTACTTC
NA | TRBJ2-7 | NA | TRBV14 | CASSQTWGGIDEQYF | TGTGCCAGCAGCCAAACCTGGGGTGGGATCGACGAGCAGTACTTC
NA | TRBJ2-6 | NA | TRBV6-4 | CASSDSSGGGGANVLTF | TGTGCCAGCAGTGATTCGTCAGGGGGGGGCGGGGCCAACGTCCTGACTTTC
TRBD2 | TRBJ2-1 | NA | TRBV3-1/TRBV3-2 | CASSQERSTSGRRNEQFF | TGTGCCAGCAGCCAAGAACGTAGTACTAGCGGGAGACGGAATGAGCAGTTCTTC
TRBD2 | TRBJ2-7 | NA | TRBV11-2 | CASSPISRRGGYEQYF | TGTGCCAGCAGCCCAATTAGTAGGCGGGGGGGCTACGAGCAGTACTTC
NA | TRBJ2-3 | NA | TRBV4-2 | CASSQGGRQGNTDTQYF | TGTGCCAGCAGCCAGGGGGGGAGACAGGGCAACACAGATACGCAGTATTTT
NA | TRBJ1-5 | NA | TRBV6-2/TRBV6-3 | CASSYRERGSGPQHF | TGTGCCAGCAGTTACCGGGAAAGGGGAAGCGGGCCCCAGCATTTT
NA | TRBJ1-2 | NA | TRBV25-1 | CASSDRPNGYTF | TGTGCCAGCAGTGATCGACCGAATGGCTACACCTTC
TRBD2 | TRBJ2-2 | NA | TRBV9 | CASSHRDYPNTGELFF | TGTGCCAGCAGCCACCGGGACTACCCGAACACCGGGGAGCTGTTTTTT
NA | TRBJ2-7 | NA | TRBV9 | CASSVGLGVYEQYF | TGTGCCAGCAGCGTAGGGCTTGGGGTCTACGAGCAGTACTTC
TRBD2 | TRBJ2-5 | NA | TRBV19 | CASSTSGTQETQYF | TGTGCCAGTAGTACTAGCGGAACCCAAGAGACCCAGTACTTC
TRBD1 | TRBJ1-1 | NA | TRBV2 | CASSRGTVNTEAFF | TGTGCCAGCAGCCGGGGGACAGTTAACACTGAAGCTTTCTTT
NA | TRBJ1-4 | NA | TRBV6-4 | CASREWGYNEKLFF | TGTGCCAGCAGGGAGTGGGGTTATAATGAAAAACTGTTTTTT
NA | TRBJ2-2 | NA | TRBV7-9 | CASSEGYVTGELFF | TGTGCCAGCAGCGAGGGGTACGTCACCGGGGAGCTGTTTTTT
NA | TRBJ2-7 | NA | TRBV29-1 | CSVKKGQSTYEQYF | TGCAGCGTCAAAAAGGGGCAGAGCACCTACGAGCAGTACTTC
NA | TRBJ2-3 | NA | TRBV9 | CASSVAGTIDTQYF | TGTGCCAGCAGCGTAGCGGGTACCATAGATACGCAGTATTTT
TRBD1 | TRBJ1-6 | once | TRBV7-2 | CASSPTGINSPLHF | TGTGCCAGCAGCCCGACAGGGATTAATTCACCCCTCCACTTT
TRBD1 | TRBJ2-4 | NA | TRBV2 | CASFGTEHIAKNIQYF | TGTGCCAGTTTCGGGACAGAGCATATAGCCAAAAACATTCAGTACTTC
NA | TRBJ2-7 | NA | TRBV11-2 | CASSLEMAESYEQYF | TGTGCCAGCAGCTTAGAAATGGCCGAGAGCTACGAGCAGTACTTC
NA | TRBJ2-2 | NA | TRBV9 | CASGTLNTGELFF | TGTGCCAGCGGGACTTTGAACACCGGGGAGCTGTTTTTT
TRBD1 | TRBJ1-2 | NA | TRBV7-9 | CASSLVTGDGYTF | TGTGCCAGCAGCTTAGTGACAGGGGATGGCTACACCTTC
TRBD2 | TRBJ2-3 | NA | TRBV6-1 | CASSEGLAPSTDTQYF | TGTGCCAGCAGTGAGGGACTAGCGCCTAGCACAGATACGCAGTATTTT
NA | TRBJ2-5 | NA | TRBV6-1 | CASSEMADTQETQYF | TGTGCCAGCAGTGAAATGGCGGACACTCAAGAGACCCAGTACTTC